The clone carrying this T cell receptor (beta chain) has ten or more counts. The CDR3 is 14 residues long. Trimming pared 1 base from V and 0 bases from J, leaving 6 bases between. Germline-derived CDR1 and CDR2 are SGHNT and YENEEA. The sample originates from a study of T cells in Graves' hyperthyroidism and ophthalmopathy. When ophthalmopathy did not progress within 18 months, Graves' hyperthyroidism was considered stable. Subjects aged 18 to 65 presented with newly diagnosed hyperthyroidism of less than 2 months' duration. Exclusions: uncontrolled infection, other autoimmune disease, pregnancy, lactation. Fresh 10 ml peripheral blood yielded PBMCs. RNA transcripts gave rise to amplified TCR beta CDR3 regions. First-round RT-PCR targeting the TCR CDR3 was performed with the HTBI primer set. Each CDR3 protein gets one entry after TCRdb re-called the multiplex PCR reads with MiXCR. The sample carries about 420,000 distinct CDR3 sequences, less than 20% recorded once.

Sequenced sample: blood. This chain uses TRBV11-3 with TRBJ2-5, with no clear D. The TCR originated in a woman aged 18-30 years with Graves' hyperthyroidism. The CDR3, as DNA: TGTGCCAGCAGCTTAGGACCCAACCAAGAGACCCAGTACTTC. It encodes CASSLGPNQETQYF.